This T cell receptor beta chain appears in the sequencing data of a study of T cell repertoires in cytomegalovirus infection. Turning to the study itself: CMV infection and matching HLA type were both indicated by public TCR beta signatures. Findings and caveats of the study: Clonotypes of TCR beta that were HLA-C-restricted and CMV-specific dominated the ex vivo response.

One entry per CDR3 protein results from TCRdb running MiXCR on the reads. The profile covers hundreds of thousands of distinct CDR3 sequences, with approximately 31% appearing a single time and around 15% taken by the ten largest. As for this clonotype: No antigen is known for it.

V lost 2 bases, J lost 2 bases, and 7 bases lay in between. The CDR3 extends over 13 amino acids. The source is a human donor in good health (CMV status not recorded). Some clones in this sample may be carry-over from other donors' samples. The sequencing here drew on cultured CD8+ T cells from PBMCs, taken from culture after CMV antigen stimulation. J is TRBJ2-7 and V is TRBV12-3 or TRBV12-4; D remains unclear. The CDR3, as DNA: TGTGCCAGCAGTTTAATGGTAACCTACGAGCAGTACTTC. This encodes CASSLMVTYEQYF.